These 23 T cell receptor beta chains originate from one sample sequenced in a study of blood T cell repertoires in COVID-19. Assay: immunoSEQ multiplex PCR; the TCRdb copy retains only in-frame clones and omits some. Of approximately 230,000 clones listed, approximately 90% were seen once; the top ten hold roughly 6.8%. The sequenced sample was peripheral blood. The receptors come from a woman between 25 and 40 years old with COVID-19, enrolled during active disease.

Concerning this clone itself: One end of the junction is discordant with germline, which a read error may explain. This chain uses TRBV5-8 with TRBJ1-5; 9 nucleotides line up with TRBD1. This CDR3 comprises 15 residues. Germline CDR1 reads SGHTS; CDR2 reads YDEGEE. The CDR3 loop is CASSFYTGGNQPQHF. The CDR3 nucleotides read TGTGCCAGCAGCTTCTACACAGGGGGCAACCAGCCCCAGCATTTT.

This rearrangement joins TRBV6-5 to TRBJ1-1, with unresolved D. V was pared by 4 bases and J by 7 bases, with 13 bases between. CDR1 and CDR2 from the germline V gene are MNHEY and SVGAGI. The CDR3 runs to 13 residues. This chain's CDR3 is CASSLVVGSEAFF. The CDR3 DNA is TGTGCCAGCAGTTTGGTCGTGGGGAGTGAAGCTTTCTTT.

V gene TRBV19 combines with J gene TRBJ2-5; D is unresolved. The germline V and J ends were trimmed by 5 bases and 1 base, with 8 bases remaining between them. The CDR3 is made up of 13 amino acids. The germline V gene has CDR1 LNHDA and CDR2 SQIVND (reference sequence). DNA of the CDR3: TGTGCCAGTAGTGGCAGTTCCCAAGAGACCCAGTACTTC. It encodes CASSGSSQETQYF.

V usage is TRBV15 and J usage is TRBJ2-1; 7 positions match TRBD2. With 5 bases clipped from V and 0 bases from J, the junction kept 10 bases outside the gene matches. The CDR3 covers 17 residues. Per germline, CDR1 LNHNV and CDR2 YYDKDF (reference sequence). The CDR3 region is CATSQSAGLSSYNEQFF. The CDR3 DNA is TGTGCCACCAGCCAATCAGCGGGACTCAGCTCCTACAATGAGCAGTTCTTC.

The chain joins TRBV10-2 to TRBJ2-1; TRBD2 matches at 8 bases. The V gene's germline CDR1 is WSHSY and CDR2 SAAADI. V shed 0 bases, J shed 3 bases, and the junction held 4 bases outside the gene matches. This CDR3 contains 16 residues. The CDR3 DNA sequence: TGCGCCAGCAGTGAGTCCCAGCGGGGGAGCTACAATGAGCAGTTCTTC. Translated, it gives CASSESQRGSYNEQFF.

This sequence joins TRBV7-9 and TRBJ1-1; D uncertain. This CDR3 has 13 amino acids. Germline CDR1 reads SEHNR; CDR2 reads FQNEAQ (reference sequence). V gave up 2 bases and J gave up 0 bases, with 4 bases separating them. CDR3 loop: CASSLIVNTEAFF. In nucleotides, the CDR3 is TGTGCCAGCAGCTTAATCGTGAACACTGAAGCTTTCTTT.

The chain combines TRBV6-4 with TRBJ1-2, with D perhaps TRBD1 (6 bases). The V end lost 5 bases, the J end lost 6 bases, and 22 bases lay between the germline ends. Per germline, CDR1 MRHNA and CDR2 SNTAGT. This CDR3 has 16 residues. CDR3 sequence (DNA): TGTGCCAGCAGTAGAGAGATGACAGGAATTAATAATGGCTACACCTTC. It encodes CASSREMTGINNGYTF.

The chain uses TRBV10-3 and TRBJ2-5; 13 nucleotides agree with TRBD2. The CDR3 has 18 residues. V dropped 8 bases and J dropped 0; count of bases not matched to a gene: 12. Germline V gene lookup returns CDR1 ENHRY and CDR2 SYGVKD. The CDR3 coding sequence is TGTGCCATCGGCTCAACTAGCGGGGGGGAGATGTACCAAGAGACCCAGTACTTC. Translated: CAIGSTSGGEMYQETQYF.

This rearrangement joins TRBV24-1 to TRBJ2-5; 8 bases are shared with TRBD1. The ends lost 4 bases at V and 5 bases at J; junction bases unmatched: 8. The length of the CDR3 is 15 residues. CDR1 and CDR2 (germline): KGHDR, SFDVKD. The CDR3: CATSDRTGFGETQYF. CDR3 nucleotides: TGTGCCACCAGTGACCGGACAGGGTTCGGGGAGACCCAGTACTTC.

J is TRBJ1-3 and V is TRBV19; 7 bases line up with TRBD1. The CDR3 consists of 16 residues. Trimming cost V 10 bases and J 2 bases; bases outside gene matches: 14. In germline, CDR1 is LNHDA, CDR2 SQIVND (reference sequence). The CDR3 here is CATTSTGRLTGNTIYF. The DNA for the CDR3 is TGTGCCACGACCTCGACAGGGAGATTGACTGGAAACACCATATATTTT. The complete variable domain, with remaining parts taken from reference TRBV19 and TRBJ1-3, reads DGGITQSPKYLFRKEGQNVTLSCEQNLNHDAMYWYRQDPGQGLRLIYYSQIVNDFQKGDIAEGYSVSREKKESFPLTVTSAQKNPTAFYLCATTSTGRLTGNTIYFGEGSWLTVV.

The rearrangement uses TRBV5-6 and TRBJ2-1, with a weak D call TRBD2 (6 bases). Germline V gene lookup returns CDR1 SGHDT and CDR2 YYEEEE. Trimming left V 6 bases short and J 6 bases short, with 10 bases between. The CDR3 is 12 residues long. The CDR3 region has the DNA TGTGCCAGCATGGAGGGAGCCAATGAGCAGTTCTTC. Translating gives CASMEGANEQFF.

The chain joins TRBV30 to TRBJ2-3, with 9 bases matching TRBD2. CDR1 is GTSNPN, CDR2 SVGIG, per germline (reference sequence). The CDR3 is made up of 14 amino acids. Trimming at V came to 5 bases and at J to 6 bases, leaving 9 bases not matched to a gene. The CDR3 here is CAWSPGLASDTQYF. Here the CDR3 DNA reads TGTGCCTGGTCTCCAGGACTAGCGTCGGATACGCAGTATTTT.

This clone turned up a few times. The CDR3 nucleotides read TGTGCCAGCAGTGACAGGGTTTCCCTCAGGTTGGGGGAGCTGTTTTTT. As protein: CASSDRVSLRLGELFF. The chain carries TRBV25-1 and TRBJ2-2, with D possibly being TRBD1 (5 bases). The CDR3 runs to 16 residues. The germline V gene has CDR1 MGHDK and CDR2 SYGVNS. Trimming shortened V by 3 bases and J by 8 bases, and 19 bases separated the two germline ends.

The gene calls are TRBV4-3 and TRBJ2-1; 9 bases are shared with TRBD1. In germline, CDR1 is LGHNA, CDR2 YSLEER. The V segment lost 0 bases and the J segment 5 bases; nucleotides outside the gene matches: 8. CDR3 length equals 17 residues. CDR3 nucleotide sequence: TGCGCCAGCAGCCAAGATATGGGCCGGACAGGGGACAATGAGCAGTTCTTC. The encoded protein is CASSQDMGRTGDNEQFF.

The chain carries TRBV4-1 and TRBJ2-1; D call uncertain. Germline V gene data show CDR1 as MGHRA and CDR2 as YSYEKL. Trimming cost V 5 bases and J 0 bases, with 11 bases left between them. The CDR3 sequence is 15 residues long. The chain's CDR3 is CASSLTASSYNEQFF. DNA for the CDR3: TGCGCCAGCAGCTTGACTGCTAGCTCCTACAATGAGCAGTTCTTC.

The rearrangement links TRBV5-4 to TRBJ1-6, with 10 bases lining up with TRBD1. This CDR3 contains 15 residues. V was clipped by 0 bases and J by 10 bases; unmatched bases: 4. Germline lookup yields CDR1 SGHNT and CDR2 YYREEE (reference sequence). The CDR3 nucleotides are TGTGCCAGCAGCTTGGAGACAGGGGGCGGGTCACCCCTCCACTTT. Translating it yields CASSLETGGGSPLHF.

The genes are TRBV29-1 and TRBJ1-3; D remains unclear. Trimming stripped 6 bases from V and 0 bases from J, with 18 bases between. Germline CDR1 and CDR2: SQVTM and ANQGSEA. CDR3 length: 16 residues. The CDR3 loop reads CSVGPLGSSSGNTIYF. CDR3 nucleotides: TGCAGCGTCGGTCCTCTCGGGAGTAGCTCTGGAAACACCATATATTTT.

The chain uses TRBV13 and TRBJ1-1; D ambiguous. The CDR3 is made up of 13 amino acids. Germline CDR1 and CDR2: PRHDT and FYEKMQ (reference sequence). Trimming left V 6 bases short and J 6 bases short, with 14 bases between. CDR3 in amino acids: CASSRGLKAEAFF. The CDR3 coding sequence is TGTGCCAGCAGTCGGGGTTTGAAGGCTGAAGCTTTCTTT.

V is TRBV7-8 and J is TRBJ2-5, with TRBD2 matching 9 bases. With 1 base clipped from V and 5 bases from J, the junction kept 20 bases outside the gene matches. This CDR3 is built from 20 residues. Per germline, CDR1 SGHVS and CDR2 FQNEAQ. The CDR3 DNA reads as TGTGCCAGCAGCTTAGAAGGGCTAGCGGGACTCGGGGTGAATCGTGAGACCCAGTACTTC. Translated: CASSLEGLAGLGVNRETQYF.

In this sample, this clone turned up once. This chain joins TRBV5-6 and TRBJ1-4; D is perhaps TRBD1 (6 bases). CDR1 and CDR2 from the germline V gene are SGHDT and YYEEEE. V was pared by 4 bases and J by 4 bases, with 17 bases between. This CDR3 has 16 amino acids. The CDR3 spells CASSPDDRSHNEKLFF. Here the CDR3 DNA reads TGTGCCAGCAGCCCTGACGACAGGAGCCATAATGAAAAACTGTTTTTT.

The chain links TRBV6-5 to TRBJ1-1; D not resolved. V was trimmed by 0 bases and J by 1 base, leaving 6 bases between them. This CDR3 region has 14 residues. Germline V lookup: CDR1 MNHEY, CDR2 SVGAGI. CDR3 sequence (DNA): TGTGCCAGCAGTTACTCGGGAGCGAACACTGAAGCTTTCTTT. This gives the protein CASSYSGANTEAFF.

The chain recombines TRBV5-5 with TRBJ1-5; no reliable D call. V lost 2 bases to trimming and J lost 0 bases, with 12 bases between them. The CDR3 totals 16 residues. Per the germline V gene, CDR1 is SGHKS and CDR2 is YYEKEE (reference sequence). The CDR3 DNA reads TGTGCCAGCAGCTTTTTACAGATTATTAGCAATCAGCCCCAGCATTTT. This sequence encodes CASSFLQIISNQPQHF. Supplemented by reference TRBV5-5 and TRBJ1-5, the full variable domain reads DAGVTQSPTHLIKTRGQQVTLRCSPISGHKSVSWYQQVLGQGPQFIFQYYEKEERGRGNFPDRFSARQFPNYSSELNVNALLLGDSALYLCASSFLQIISNQPQHFGDGTRLSIL.

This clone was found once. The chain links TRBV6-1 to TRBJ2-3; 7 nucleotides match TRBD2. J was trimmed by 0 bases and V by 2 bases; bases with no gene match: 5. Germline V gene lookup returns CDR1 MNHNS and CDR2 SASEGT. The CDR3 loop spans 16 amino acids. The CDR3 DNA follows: TGTGCCAGCAGTGAACGGGGAGGGACTAGCACAGATACGCAGTATTTT. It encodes CASSERGGTSTDTQYF.